A single sample is the source of the 18 T cell receptor beta chains below, sequenced in a study of blood T cell repertoires in COVID-19. The data were produced by immunoSEQ multiplex PCR, yet TCRdb's version contains in-frame clones alone and is incomplete. This table holds 180,000 or so clones, around 90% found once. Material for sequencing was peripheral blood. All receptors derive from a man aged 40-49 years with acute or convalescent COVID-19.

The chain is built from TRBV5-1 and TRBJ2-2, with 7 bases that match TRBD1. CDR3 length: 15 amino acids. V dropped 6 bases and J dropped 4; count of bases not matched to a gene: 9. The germline CDR1 and CDR2 sequences are SGHRS and YFSETQ. Here the CDR3 reads CASTLMAGGTGELFF. The DNA of the CDR3 is TGCGCCAGCACATTGATGGCAGGGGGCACCGGGGAGCTGTTTTTT.

The V gene is TRBV7-8, the J gene TRBJ2-1; unclear D gene. Germline CDR1 and CDR2: SGHVS and FQNEAQ. CDR3 length equals 15 residues. The germline V and J ends were trimmed by 2 bases and 0 bases, with 8 bases remaining between them. CDR3 sequence: CASSLSISSYNEQFF. In DNA, the CDR3 is TGTGCCAGCAGCTTATCGATTAGCTCCTACAATGAGCAGTTCTTC.

The chain joins TRBV6-1 to TRBJ1-6; tentatively, D is TRBD1 (6 bases). Between the trimmed V and J ends, which lost 2 bases and 11 bases, there was a span of 13 bases. The CDR3 contains 14 residues. Germline V gives CDR1 MNHNS, CDR2 SASEGT. The CDR3 region has the DNA TGTGCCAGCAGTGAATACAGGGATGTGGCACCCCTCCACTTT. Translating it yields CASSEYRDVAPLHF.

V gene TRBV28 combines with J gene TRBJ2-1; possibly TRBD1 for D (5 bases). CDR1 and CDR2 (germline): MDHEN, SYDVKM. V was pared by 3 bases and J by 4 bases, with 10 bases between. The CDR3 contains 14 residues. The CDR3 bases are TGTGCCAGCAGTTTGAGTGGACATTACAATGAGCAGTTCTTC. It codes for CASSLSGHYNEQFF.

The genes are TRBV5-1 and TRBJ2-1, with 14 bases that match TRBD2. V dropped 7 bases and J dropped 2; count of bases not matched to a gene: 2. Germline values: CDR1 SGHRS, CDR2 YFSETQ. This CDR3 spans 15 amino acids. CDR3 region: CASGLAGGPYNEQFF. In DNA, the CDR3 is TGCGCCAGCGGACTAGCGGGGGGTCCCTACAATGAGCAGTTCTTC.

The genes are TRBV29-1 and TRBJ2-5; no clear D. Trimming took 0 bases from V and 0 from J, leaving 5 bases between them. Germline V gene data show CDR1 as SQVTM and CDR2 as ANQGSEA. The CDR3 spans 13 residues. CDR3 amino acids: CSVEDLYQETQYF. DNA for the CDR3: TGCAGCGTTGAAGATCTCTACCAAGAGACCCAGTACTTC.

The CDR3 DNA follows: TGTGCCAGCAGCCCTCCGGACTTGTTTAACTATGGCTACACCTTC. Translation: CASSPPDLFNYGYTF. This chain links TRBV14 with TRBJ1-2; no firm D call. The CDR3 is 15 amino acids. Germline-derived CDR1 and CDR2 are SGHDN and FVKESK. Trimming shortened V by 4 bases and J by 1 base, and 13 bases separated the two germline ends.

The rearrangement uses TRBV3-1 (or the pseudogene TRBV3-2) and TRBJ2-2; 12 bases agree with TRBD2. The junction had 5 bases not matched to a gene; V was cut back by 5 bases and J by 4 bases. CDR3 size: 16 residues. Per the germline V gene, CDR1 is LGHDT and CDR2 is YNNKEL (reference sequence). The CDR3 sequence is CASSEGLAGLTGELFF. Here the CDR3 DNA reads TGTGCCAGCAGCGAGGGACTAGCGGGCCTCACCGGGGAGCTGTTTTTT.

The chain is built from TRBV7-2 and TRBJ2-3; TRBD2 matches 11 bases. The CDR3 covers 16 residues. After removal of 6 bases from V and 0 bases from J, the junction contained 5 bases not matched to a gene. Germline V lookup: CDR1 SGHTA, CDR2 FQGNSA. The CDR3: CASSPPSGGSTDTQYF. CDR3 coding DNA: TGTGCCAGCAGTCCTCCTAGCGGGGGGAGCACAGATACGCAGTATTTT.

The chain couples TRBV6-5 to TRBJ1-2; 7 nucleotides match TRBD1. The V segment lost 6 bases and the J segment 2 bases; nucleotides outside the gene matches: 0. From germline, CDR1 is MNHEY and CDR2 SVGAGI. CDR3 length: 12 amino acids. CDR3 nucleotides: TGTGCCAGCAGAGGGGGCAACTATGGCTACACCTTC. Amino acid sequence: CASRGGNYGYTF.

This clone was seen a few times. The chain carries TRBV6-5 and TRBJ1-1; D not resolved. The CDR3 loop spans 13 amino acids. Germline lookup yields CDR1 MNHEY and CDR2 SVGAGI. V was trimmed by 4 bases and J by 2 bases, leaving 8 bases between them. This CDR3 reads CASSFSRNTEAFF. CDR3 nucleotides: TGTGCCAGCAGTTTCTCCAGAAACACTGAAGCTTTCTTT.

The chain recombines TRBV19 with TRBJ2-2; 10 bases are a match to TRBD2. The CDR3 contains 15 residues. Losses at the gene ends were 5 bases for V and 5 bases for J; bases not matched to a gene: 5. Germline V gives CDR1 LNHDA, CDR2 SQIVND (reference sequence). As DNA, the CDR3 is TGTGCCAGTAGTTCAGCGGGGGGGCGGACCGGGGAGCTGTTTTTT. It encodes CASSSAGGRTGELFF.

The count of this clone is one. The rearrangement uses TRBV14 and TRBJ2-5; 8 nucleotides agree with TRBD1. The CDR3 extends over 17 amino acids. Per germline, CDR1 SGHDN and CDR2 FVKESK. The J segment lost 2 bases and the V segment lost 0 bases, leaving 8 bases of the junction unmatched. CDR3 in DNA: TGTGCCAGCAGCCAAGATATAGGGACAGGCCGGCAAGAGACCCAGTACTTC. Translating gives CASSQDIGTGRQETQYF.

The chain carries TRBV5-6 and TRBJ1-1; the D gene is possibly TRBD1 (6 bases). Trimming stripped 3 bases from V and 2 bases from J, with 17 bases between. CDR3 length: 16 amino acids. Germline lookup yields CDR1 SGHDT and CDR2 YYEEEE. CDR3 sequence reads: CASSWMTGTYNTEAFF. The CDR3 coding sequence is TGTGCCAGCAGCTGGATGACCGGGACATACAACACTGAAGCTTTCTTT. Looking up the rest from reference TRBV5-6 and TRBJ1-1 gives the full variable domain: DAGVTQSPTHLIKTRGQQVTLRCSPKSGHDTVSWYQQALGQGPQFIFQYYEEEERQRGNFPDRFSGHQFPNYSSELNVNALLLGDSALYLCASSWMTGTYNTEAFFGQGTRLTVV.

The chain recombines TRBV19 with TRBJ2-5; D is unclear. Deletions cut 6 bases from V and 4 bases from J, with 12 bases between. Germline V gene data show CDR1 as LNHDA and CDR2 as SQIVND (reference sequence). The CDR3 contains 13 residues. This CDR3 reads CASSPTWAETQYF. The CDR3 bases are TGTGCCAGTAGCCCCACGTGGGCAGAGACCCAGTACTTC.

The rearrangement links TRBV10-3 to TRBJ1-4; a possible D gene is TRBD1 (5 bases). The V gene's germline CDR1 is ENHRY and CDR2 SYGVKD. The V gene lost 3 bases and the J gene lost 5 bases, with 10 bases spanning the gap. CDR3 length: 14 amino acids. In DNA, the CDR3 is TGTGCCATCAGTGACCTCCGACAGAATGAAAAACTGTTTTTT. Protein sequence: CAISDLRQNEKLFF.

This chain uses TRBV5-1 with TRBJ2-7; 7 bases fit TRBD1. This CDR3 spans 15 amino acids. Germline loops: CDR1 SGHRS, CDR2 YFSETQ. V shed 2 bases, J shed 7 bases, and the junction held 12 bases outside the gene matches. CDR3 sequence reads: CASSFGRQGSGEQYF. The DNA for the CDR3 is TGCGCCAGCAGCTTTGGGAGACAGGGTTCAGGGGAGCAGTACTTC.

V and J are TRBV7-2 and TRBJ2-1, with D possibly being TRBD1 (5 bases). Germline assignment: CDR1 SGHTA and CDR2 FQGNSA. The CDR3 length is 15 residues. The ends were cut back, 5 bases at V and 0 bases at J, with 11 bases in the middle. For the CDR3, the DNA is TGTGCCAGCAGCCCGGACATAAGCTCCTACAATGAGCAGTTCTTC. It yields the protein CASSPDISSYNEQFF.